These 21 T cell receptor beta chains share one sample of origin, sequenced in a study of T cell responses to AZD1222 COVID-19 vaccine. Some clones are missing from TCRdb's copy, which holds only in-frame ones; the method was immunoSEQ multiplex PCR. This sample has around 140,000 clones, with roughly 90% found just once. The sequenced sample was peripheral blood, obtained on day 0 of AZD1222 vaccination. The origin of the receptors is an adult in good health.

V gene TRBV7-9 combines with J gene TRBJ1-1; D uncertain. V lost 5 bases to trimming and J lost 3 bases, with 10 bases between them. From germline, CDR1 is SEHNR and CDR2 FQNEAQ (reference sequence). This CDR3 comprises 13 residues. The CDR3 is CASSHVRDTEAFF. The CDR3 DNA follows: TGTGCCAGCAGCCACGTCCGGGACACTGAAGCTTTCTTT.

The chain is built from TRBV20-1 and TRBJ2-3; TRBD2 aligns across 13 bases. J gave up 5 bases and V 3 bases, and 8 bases lay outside the gene matches. In germline, CDR1 is DFQATT, CDR2 SNEGSKA (reference sequence). The CDR3 extends over 16 amino acids. CDR3 protein: CSASGLAGVRGDTQYF. CDR3 bases: TGCAGTGCTAGTGGACTAGCGGGAGTTAGGGGAGATACGCAGTATTTT.

Only a few counts were recorded for this clone. This rearrangement joins TRBV14 to TRBJ2-5; D may be TRBD2 (5 bases). The germline V gene encodes CDR1 SGHDN and CDR2 FVKESK. The CDR3 is made up of 18 amino acids. V was cut by 4 bases and J by 1 base, with 22 bases left in between. CDR3 protein: CASSPTIWYLWLQETQYF. CDR3 nucleotide sequence: TGTGCCAGCAGCCCGACTATTTGGTACCTTTGGCTCCAAGAGACCCAGTACTTC.

The chain joins TRBV6-5 to TRBJ1-6; no firm D call. The CDR3 sequence is 12 residues long. Per the germline V gene, CDR1 is MNHEY and CDR2 is SVGAGI. V lost 6 bases, J lost 9 bases, and 9 bases lay in between. The CDR3 reads CASSRLSSPLHF. The CDR3 DNA is TGTGCCAGCAGCCGCCTAAGTTCACCCCTCCACTTT.

The rearrangement joins TRBV19 to TRBJ2-1, with no clear D. Trimming took 2 bases from V and 10 from J, leaving 15 bases between them. Germline CDR1 and CDR2: LNHDA and SQIVND (reference sequence). The length of the CDR3 is 14 residues. The chain's CDR3 is CASSIPGGRREQFF. CDR3 nucleotides: TGTGCCAGTAGTATACCGGGCGGCCGTAGAGAGCAGTTCTTC.

This chain links TRBV7-8 with TRBJ2-7; D is uncertain. This CDR3 is 14 amino acids long. Germline CDR1 SGHVS, CDR2 FQNEAQ. Trimming stripped 4 bases from V and 4 bases from J, with 14 bases between. CDR3 sequence reads: CASSSALGRYEQYF. CDR3 nucleotide sequence: TGTGCCAGCAGCTCCGCCCTGGGCAGGTACGAGCAGTACTTC.

This clone was recorded only once. The genes are TRBV13 and TRBJ1-6; D not resolved. The CDR3 has 15 amino acids. Germline-derived CDR1 and CDR2 are PRHDT and FYEKMQ (reference sequence). V was pared by 2 bases and J by 5 bases, with 10 bases between. This CDR3 is CASSLMGINNSPLHF. In nucleotides, the CDR3 is TGTGCCAGCAGCTTAATGGGGATTAATAATTCACCCCTCCACTTT.

The CDR3 reads CASSQEGLADQETQYF. The CDR3 coding sequence is TGCGCCAGCAGCCAAGAAGGTCTAGCGGACCAAGAGACCCAGTACTTC. The rearrangement links TRBV4-3 to TRBJ2-5; 7 nucleotides match TRBD2. From germline, CDR1 is LGHNA and CDR2 YSLEER. After removal of 0 bases from V and 0 bases from J, the junction contained 4 bases not matched to a gene. The CDR3 has 16 amino acids.

The rearrangement joins TRBV4-2 to TRBJ1-5, with 10 bases matching TRBD1. After removal of 5 bases from V and 6 bases from J, the junction contained 7 bases not matched to a gene. The CDR3 runs 15 residues. The V gene's germline CDR1 is LGHNA and CDR2 YNFKEQ. Here the CDR3 DNA reads TGTGCCAGCAGCTCGGGACAGGGGAGGGTTCAGCCCCAGCATTTT. It translates to CASSSGQGRVQPQHF.

In regard to this clone: Other DNA sequences in the sample encode the same CDR3. The chain uses TRBV7-3 and TRBJ1-1, with D possibly TRBD1 on 5 matching bases. Germline V gene lookup returns CDR1 SGHTA and CDR2 FQGTGA. Trimming shortened V by 4 bases and J by 2 bases, and 11 bases separated the two germline ends. The CDR3 loop spans 14 amino acids. This chain's CDR3 is CASSSGPANTEAFF. The CDR3 DNA reads TGTGCCAGCAGCTCGGGACCGGCAAACACTGAAGCTTTCTTT.

The rearrangement joins TRBV7-8 to TRBJ1-2, with a tentative D call TRBD1 (5 bases). Looked up from germline, CDR1 is SGHVS and CDR2 is FQNEAQ. V lost 5 bases and J lost 7, with 17 bases in between. This CDR3 has 14 residues. The CDR3: CASSGRDVGPGYTF. The CDR3 DNA reads as TGTGCCAGCAGCGGTAGGGACGTTGGCCCTGGCTACACCTTC.

The chain is built from TRBV29-1 and TRBJ2-1; D is uncertain. The CDR3 covers 10 residues. V lost 5 bases and J lost 5, with 4 bases in between. Looked up from germline, CDR1 is SQVTM and CDR2 is ANQGSEA. The CDR3 DNA is TGCAGCGTTTGGAACAATGAGCAGTTCTTC. It translates to CSVWNNEQFF.

The CDR3 loop is CASSFRDRGHIQYF. CDR3 in DNA: TGTGCCAGCAGCTTCCGGGACAGGGGGCACATTCAGTACTTC. This rearrangement joins TRBV5-6 to TRBJ2-4, with 12 bases aligning to TRBD1. Germline CDR1 reads SGHDT; CDR2 reads YYEEEE. After removal of 2 bases from V and 8 bases from J, the junction contained 2 bases not matched to a gene. The CDR3 contains 14 residues.

This clone was counted between two and nine times. This chain connects TRBV14 to TRBJ2-1, with D hard to call. Germline V gene lookup returns CDR1 SGHDN and CDR2 FVKESK. Trimming removed 1 base at V and 7 bases at J, with 11 bases between. The CDR3 is 14 amino acids. DNA for the CDR3: TGTGCCAGCAGCCAAGTAGGGAATAGAAATGAGCAGTTCTTC. Its protein is CASSQVGNRNEQFF.

This clone has only a few counts. The genes are TRBV4-2 and TRBJ2-7; possibly TRBD1 or TRBD2 for D (6 bases each). Trimming took 4 bases from V and 2 from J, leaving 15 bases between them. This CDR3 contains 15 residues. Germline lookup yields CDR1 LGHNA and CDR2 YNFKEQ. CDR3 sequence: CASSRIAGGPYEQYF. Here the CDR3 DNA reads TGTGCCAGCAGCCGAATAGCCGGGGGCCCCTACGAGCAGTACTTC.

This clone was seen only a few times. V gene TRBV4-2 combines with J gene TRBJ2-5, with 7 bases identical to TRBD1. This CDR3 contains 16 residues. CDR1 LGHNA and CDR2 YNFKEQ come from the germline V gene. The ends lost 4 bases at V and 8 bases at J; junction bases unmatched: 16. CDR3 sequence reads: CASSPKGAGEAFTQYF. Written as DNA, the CDR3 is TGTGCCAGCAGCCCCAAGGGGGCGGGTGAGGCGTTCACCCAGTACTTC.

V is TRBV28 and J is TRBJ1-1; unclear D gene. Germline V lookup: CDR1 MDHEN, CDR2 SYDVKM. The CDR3 extends over 13 amino acids. The ends were cut back, 3 bases at V and 3 bases at J, with 8 bases in the middle. CDR3 nucleotide sequence: TGTGCCAGCAGTTTTCGGTGGGACACTGAAGCTTTCTTT. It codes for CASSFRWDTEAFF.

This sequence joins TRBV7-9 and TRBJ1-4; the D gene is possibly TRBD1 (6 bases). The CDR3 is made up of 13 amino acids. Germline loops: CDR1 SEHNR, CDR2 FQNEAQ (reference sequence). V shed 7 bases and J shed 5 bases, with 11 bases lying between them. In DNA form, the CDR3 reads TGTGCCAGCACCCGGCAGGGGAATGAAAAACTGTTTTTT. Amino acid sequence: CASTRQGNEKLFF.

This clone was observed once. V gene TRBV30 combines with J gene TRBJ1-5, with D unresolved. Germline V gene lookup returns CDR1 GTSNPN and CDR2 SVGIG (reference sequence). The length of the CDR3 is 14 residues. Trimming took 3 bases from V and 4 from J, leaving 13 bases between them. The CDR3 is CAWSPGPGNQPQHF. The CDR3 DNA is TGTGCCTGGAGCCCCGGCCCAGGTAATCAGCCCCAGCATTTT. Combining the CDR3 with reference TRBV30 and TRBJ1-5 gives the whole variable domain SQTIHQWPATLVQPVGSPLSLECTVEGTSNPNLYWYRQAAGRGLQLLFYSVGIGQISSEVPQNLSASRPQDRQFILSSKKLLLSDSGFYLCAWSPGPGNQPQHFGDGTRLSIL.

The rearrangement joins TRBV24-1 to TRBJ2-3; D may be TRBD1 or TRBD2 (5 bases each). V lost 3 bases, J lost 0 bases, and 15 bases lay in between. Germline loops: CDR1 KGHDR, CDR2 SFDVKD. The CDR3 is made up of 17 amino acids. CDR3 region: CATSDPTGTGSTDTQYF. CDR3 DNA: TGTGCCACCAGTGATCCGACCGGGACGGGTAGCACAGATACGCAGTATTTT.

The chain links TRBV5-6 to TRBJ1-2; TRBD1 is a possible D gene (5 bases). V was pared by 0 bases and J by 4 bases, with 13 bases between. CDR1 is SGHDT, CDR2 YYEEEE, per germline. This CDR3 comprises 15 residues. The CDR3 spells CASSLAGRTRYGYTF. The CDR3 nucleotides read TGTGCCAGCAGCTTGGCGGGACGGACGCGCTATGGCTACACCTTC.